Below, 26 T cell receptor beta chains from the same sample are listed, as sequenced in a study of coeliac disease (dated by TCRdb to the early 2020s). The library was generated by the immunoSEQ multiplex PCR assay. What TCRdb holds here is the immuneACCESS table cut down to in-frame rearrangements. Part of the clones is not present; checked against another copy, under half of the missing clones reflect an unresolved V gene, and the others are unexplained. The sample profile shows about 6,500 clones; less than 80% of them were found once. Jointly, the top ten make up 15% to 20% of the sample. Sequenced: lymphocytes from the gut lamina propria. The intended sense of this specimen's cell subset or site label: lamina propria cell (LPC) fraction of small intestinal biopsy. All receptors come from a man between 60 and 75 years old with celiac disease on a gluten-free diet.

This clone was seen only once. CDR3 region: CASRRTGRANTEAFF. In nucleotides, the CDR3 is TGTGCCAGCAGGCGGACAGGACGGGCGAACACTGAAGCTTTCTTT. This chain uses TRBV28 with TRBJ1-1; 7 nucleotides line up with TRBD1. The V gene's germline CDR1 is MDHEN and CDR2 SYDVKM. Trimming at V came to 6 bases and at J to 1 base, leaving 8 bases not matched to a gene. This CDR3 comprises 15 residues.

The sample holds a few counts of this clone. The genes are TRBV6-5 and TRBJ1-2; the D gene is possibly TRBD1 (6 bases). The CDR3 is 14 residues long. Germline V lookup: CDR1 MNHEY, CDR2 SVGAGI. V was clipped by 7 bases and J by 0 bases, with 12 bases between them. This CDR3 is CASTRDTSNYGYTF. The CDR3 DNA sequence: TGTGCCAGCACTCGGGACACCTCTAACTATGGCTACACCTTC.

Relative to its sample, this clone is medium-sized. The chain uses TRBV5-4 and TRBJ2-1; weak D call: TRBD2 (6 bases). The CDR3 spans 15 residues. Per the germline V gene, CDR1 is SGHNT and CDR2 is YYREEE (reference sequence). V was shortened by 5 bases and J by 0 bases, with 12 bases between the two germline ends. Written as DNA, the CDR3 is TGTGCCAGCAGGTCGGGACTCCCCTCCTACAATGAGCAGTTCTTC. It is translated as CASRSGLPSYNEQFF. The full variable domain, with the rest looked up from reference TRBV5-4 and TRBJ2-1, is ETGVTQSPTHLIKTRGQQVTLRCSSQSGHNTVSWYQQALGQGPQFIFQYYREEENGRGNFPPRFSGLQFPNYSSELNVNALELDDSALYLCASRSGLPSYNEQFFGPGTRLTVL.

The chain carries TRBV28 and TRBJ1-3; D is uncertain. Germline loops: CDR1 MDHEN, CDR2 SYDVKM. This CDR3 has 15 residues. Deletions cut 3 bases from V and 0 bases from J, with 9 bases between. The CDR3 loop is CASSLGRRSGNTIYF. CDR3 nucleotide sequence: TGTGCCAGCAGTTTGGGCAGACGCTCTGGAAACACCATATATTTT.

The J gene is TRBJ1-1, the V gene TRBV6-4; TRBD1 aligns across 11 bases. This CDR3 region has 12 residues. V lost 6 bases, J lost 11 bases, and 5 bases stayed unmatched. CDR1 is MRHNA and CDR2 is SNTAGT in the germline V gene. DNA of the CDR3: TGTGCCAGCAGGGGACAGGGGGGCAGTGCTTTCTTT. As protein: CASRGQGGSAFF.

DNA of the CDR3: TGTGCCAGCAGCCCTAATAGACAGGCTACCTTTGCCTACGAGCAGTACTTC. It yields the protein CASSPNRQATFAYEQYF. This rearrangement joins TRBV28 to TRBJ2-7; D is perhaps TRBD1 (6 bases). The CDR3 is 17 residues long. Per germline, CDR1 MDHEN and CDR2 SYDVKM. Deletions cut 6 bases from V and 2 bases from J, with 23 bases between. Looking up the rest from reference TRBV28 and TRBJ2-7 gives the full variable domain: DVKVTQSSRYLVKRTGEKVFLECVQDMDHENMFWYRQDPGLGLRLIYFSYDVKMKEKGDIPEGYSVSREKKERFSLILESASTNQTSMYLCASSPNRQATFAYEQYFGPGTRLTVT.

This rearrangement joins TRBV2 to TRBJ1-1; D might be TRBD1 (5 bases). Trimming pared 4 bases from V and 8 bases from J, leaving 23 bases between. CDR3 length: 16 residues. The germline V gene has CDR1 SNHLY and CDR2 FYNNEI. CDR3 protein: CASSGPWGGWRVEAFF. Written as DNA, the CDR3 is TGTGCCAGCAGTGGCCCTTGGGGGGGATGGAGAGTGGAAGCTTTCTTT.

CDR3 loop: CASSLVGGLGYGYTF. DNA of the CDR3: TGTGCCAGCAGTTTGGTCGGGGGATTGGGCTATGGCTACACCTTC. The chain joins TRBV28 to TRBJ1-2, with a possible D match to TRBD1 (5 bases). The V gene's germline CDR1 is MDHEN and CDR2 SYDVKM. The CDR3 extends over 15 amino acids. The V end was cut by 3 bases, the J end by 4 bases, with 15 bases between.

The chain couples TRBV12-5 to TRBJ1-1; D might be TRBD1 (6 bases). V was trimmed by 6 bases and J by 4 bases, leaving 18 bases between them. The CDR3 consists of 15 residues. Germline loops: CDR1 LGHNT, CDR2 FRNRAP. CDR3 in amino acids: CASGPGGGGRTEAFF. CDR3 DNA sequence: TGTGCTAGTGGGCCGGGAGGGGGGGGACGCACTGAAGCTTTCTTT.

The V and J genes are TRBV5-4 and TRBJ2-5, with 8 bases fitting TRBD2. This CDR3 comprises 13 residues. Germline loops: CDR1 SGHNT, CDR2 YYREEE (reference sequence). V lost 2 bases, J lost 5 bases, and 2 bases stayed unmatched. CDR3 sequence (DNA): TGTGCCAGCAGCTTCAAGCGGGAGGAGACCCAGTACTTC. It specifies CASSFKREETQYF.

The chain joins TRBV10-2 to TRBJ1-1; D unclear. Germline lookup yields CDR1 WSHSY and CDR2 SAAADI. The CDR3 runs to 13 residues. Trimming removed 10 bases at V and 1 base at J, with 13 bases between. CDR3 residues: CAIRRVPNTEAFF. CDR3 in DNA: TGCGCCATCAGGAGGGTCCCGAACACTGAAGCTTTCTTT.

The sample holds a few counts of this clone. The chain couples TRBV5-6 to TRBJ1-6; D is uncertain. Germline assignment: CDR1 SGHDT and CDR2 YYEEEE. The CDR3 has 14 residues. Trimming took 1 base from V and 3 from J, leaving 5 bases between them. DNA of the CDR3: TGTGCCAGCAGCTTGACGGGCTATAATTCACCCCTCCACTTT. Translated, it gives CASSLTGYNSPLHF.

The sample holds a few counts of this clone. CDR3 residues: CASSPPREPNTEAFF. CDR3 bases: TGTGCCAGCTCACCACCGCGTGAACCGAACACTGAAGCTTTCTTT. The chain uses TRBV18 and TRBJ1-1; D gene uncertain. This CDR3 comprises 15 residues. Looked up from germline, CDR1 is KGHSH and CDR2 is LQKENI. V was shortened by 0 bases and J by 1 base, with 9 bases between the two germline ends.

This clone showed up just a few times. For the CDR3, the DNA is TGCGCCAGCAGCTTTATGGCACTAATAGGAGAGACCCAGTACTTC. As protein: CASSFMALIGETQYF. This sequence joins TRBV5-1 and TRBJ2-5; D ambiguous. The CDR3 runs 15 residues. V lost 2 bases and J lost 4, with 15 bases in between. The germline CDR1 and CDR2 sequences are SGHRS and YFSETQ. Together with reference TRBV5-1 and TRBJ2-5, the CDR3 gives the full variable domain: KAGVTQTPRYLIKTRGQQVTLSCSPISGHRSVSWYQQTPGQGLQFLFEYFSETQRNKGNFPGRFSGRQFSNSRSEMNVSTLELGDSALYLCASSFMALIGETQYFGPGTRLLVL.

The table lists this clone with a few counts. This rearrangement joins TRBV5-1 to TRBJ1-1, with D maybe TRBD1 (6 bases). V lost 7 bases and J lost 0, with 16 bases in between. Germline CDR1 is SGHRS and CDR2 is YFSETQ. The CDR3 is 15 residues long. The CDR3 region has the DNA TGCGCCAGCTCTCTTCCGAGGGGGATGAACACTGAAGCTTTCTTT. It codes for CASSLPRGMNTEAFF.

The CDR3 region has the DNA TGTGCCAGCAGCAGGGACTACACAGATACGCAGTATTTT. It yields the protein CASSRDYTDTQYF. V gene TRBV7-3 combines with J gene TRBJ2-3, with TRBD2 identical over 7 bases. V was pared by 5 bases and J by 2 bases, with 1 base of the junction left unmatched. The CDR3 spans 13 residues. Germline V gene sequence: CDR1 SGHTA, CDR2 FQGTGA.

This clone was seen more than once but under ten times. The CDR3 nucleotides read TGTGCCAGCAGTTTACCGATGACAGGCTCTGAAAAACTGTTTTTT. Residues: CASSLPMTGSEKLFF. This chain uses TRBV28 with TRBJ1-4; D may be TRBD1 (6 bases). CDR3 size: 15 residues. Germline V gene sequence: CDR1 MDHEN, CDR2 SYDVKM. V lost 2 bases to trimming and J lost 7 bases, with 14 bases between them.

V is TRBV7-2 and J is TRBJ2-5, with TRBD1 as a possible D gene (5 bases). Trimming pared 5 bases from V and 5 bases from J, leaving 9 bases between. This CDR3 is built from 12 residues. Germline CDR1 SGHTA, CDR2 FQGNSA. CDR3 sequence reads: CASSAYRETQYF. Written as DNA, the CDR3 is TGTGCCAGCAGCGCATACAGGGAGACCCAGTACTTC.

The rearrangement uses TRBV6-5 and TRBJ2-7; 9 nucleotides align to TRBD1. Trimming at V came to 8 bases and at J to 4 bases, leaving 12 bases not matched to a gene. The CDR3 contains 15 residues. CDR1 and CDR2 from the germline V gene are MNHEY and SVGAGI. The CDR3 sequence is CASAWVGQGSYEQYF. The CDR3 DNA reads as TGTGCCAGCGCCTGGGTGGGACAGGGATCATACGAGCAGTACTTC.

The gene calls are TRBV2 and TRBJ1-2; D ambiguous. Germline loops: CDR1 SNHLY, CDR2 FYNNEI. The length of the CDR3 is 13 residues. V lost 5 bases to trimming and J lost 7 bases, with 14 bases between them. Here the CDR3 DNA reads TGTGCCAGCAGTCCGCCATCAGGTCTTGGCTACACCTTC. Amino acid sequence: CASSPPSGLGYTF.

The chain couples TRBV5-8 to TRBJ2-7; D perhaps matches TRBD1 (6 bases). The CDR3 contains 15 residues. Germline values: CDR1 SGHTS, CDR2 YDEGEE. V lost 2 bases and J lost 2, with 14 bases in between. Here the CDR3 DNA reads TGTGCCAGCAGCTTCCAGGGGAGTCCTACCTACGAGCAGTACTTC. It translates to CASSFQGSPTYEQYF.

Only a few counts were recorded for this clone. This chain joins TRBV2 and TRBJ1-3; 9 bases are a match to TRBD1. The J segment lost 7 bases and the V segment lost 6 bases, leaving 4 bases of the junction unmatched. The CDR3 is 13 residues long. CDR1 SNHLY and CDR2 FYNNEI come from the germline V gene. The CDR3 DNA reads TGTGCCAGCAGACTCGGGACAGGGAACACCATATATTTT. Residues: CASRLGTGNTIYF.

This clone was seen more than once but under ten times. This same CDR3 is encoded by further DNA sequences in the sample. The chain couples TRBV5-1 to TRBJ2-1; 14 bases agree with TRBD2. Germline V gene lookup returns CDR1 SGHRS and CDR2 YFSETQ. V was pared by 4 bases and J by 4 bases, with 4 bases of the junction left unmatched. The CDR3 consists of 16 residues. The CDR3 DNA sequence: TGCGCCAGCAGCCCGACTAGCGGGGGGGTTTACAATGAGCAGTTCTTC. Translation gives CASSPTSGGVYNEQFF.

This clone was seen more than once but under ten times. This rearrangement joins TRBV28 to TRBJ2-1; 9 bases map to TRBD2. Trimming at V came to 6 bases and at J to 9 bases, leaving 21 bases not matched to a gene. The CDR3 is made up of 18 amino acids. Germline lookup yields CDR1 MDHEN and CDR2 SYDVKM. CDR3 in DNA: TGTGCCAGCAGCTCAAATACCCTTCGGGCTAGCGGGGACCGTGAGCAGTTCTTC. Its protein is CASSSNTLRASGDREQFF.

This chain joins TRBV28 and TRBJ1-4; maybe TRBD1 (5 bases). The CDR3 is made up of 17 amino acids. Trimming pared 4 bases from V and 0 bases from J, leaving 15 bases between. CDR1 is MDHEN, CDR2 SYDVKM, per germline. CDR3 coding DNA: TGTGCCAGCAGTTCCCGAGGCAGGGAAGCAACTAATGAAAAACTGTTTTTT. It codes for CASSSRGREATNEKLFF.

The chain joins TRBV5-1 to TRBJ2-3; no clear D. From germline, CDR1 is SGHRS and CDR2 YFSETQ. The CDR3 covers 13 residues. V was cut by 0 bases and J by 3 bases, with 5 bases left in between. CDR3 DNA: TGCGCCAGCAGCTTGGCCGGGACAGATACGCAGTATTTT. As protein: CASSLAGTDTQYF.